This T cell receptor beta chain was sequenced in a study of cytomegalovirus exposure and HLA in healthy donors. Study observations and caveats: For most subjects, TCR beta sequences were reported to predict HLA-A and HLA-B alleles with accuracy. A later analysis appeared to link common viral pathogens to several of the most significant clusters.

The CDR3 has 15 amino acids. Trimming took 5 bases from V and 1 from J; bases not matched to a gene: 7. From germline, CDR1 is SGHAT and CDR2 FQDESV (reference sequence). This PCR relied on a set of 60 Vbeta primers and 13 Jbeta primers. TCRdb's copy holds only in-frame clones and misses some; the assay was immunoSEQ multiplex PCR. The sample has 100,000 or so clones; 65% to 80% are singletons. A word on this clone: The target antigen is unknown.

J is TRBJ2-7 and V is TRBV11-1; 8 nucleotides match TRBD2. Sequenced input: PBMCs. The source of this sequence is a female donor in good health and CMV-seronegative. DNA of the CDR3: TGTGCCAGCAGCAACCGGGGGGGCCTATCCTACGAGCAGTACTTC. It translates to CASSNRGGLSYEQYF.